This T cell receptor (beta chain) was sequenced for a study of cytomegalovirus exposure and HLA in healthy donors. Broader study findings: In the analysis, some V segments, TRBV6-2 and TRBV6-3 included, were excluded as indistinguishable.

CDR1 is SGHAT and CDR2 is FQNNGV in the germline V gene. The CDR3 spans 17 residues. J was trimmed by 0 bases and V by 4 bases; bases with no gene match: 5. A multiplex PCR was run with 60 Vbeta primers and 13 Jbeta primers. The protocol was immunoSEQ multiplex PCR, while the TCRdb copy is restricted to in-frame clones and leaves out a portion. The sample comprises some 130,000 clones, around 80% of which are singletons, and around 2% rests with the top ten. For this clone: Antigen: not known.

The clonotype comes from a man aged 25 to 40 in good health and CMV-seronegative. This rearrangement joins TRBV11-2 to TRBJ2-6; 8 positions agree with TRBD1. Sequenced sample: PBMCs. The DNA for the CDR3 is TGTGCCAGCAGCTCGCTACAGGGGGACTCTGGGGCCAACGTCCTGACTTTC. This translates into CASSSLQGDSGANVLTF. Drawing the rest from reference TRBV11-2 and TRBJ2-6, the complete variable domain is EAGVAQSPRYKIIEKRQSVAFWCNPISGHATLYWYQQILGQGPKLLIQFQNNGVVDDSQLPKDRFSAERLKGVDSTLKIQPAKLEDSAVYLCASSSLQGDSGANVLTFGAGSRLTVL.